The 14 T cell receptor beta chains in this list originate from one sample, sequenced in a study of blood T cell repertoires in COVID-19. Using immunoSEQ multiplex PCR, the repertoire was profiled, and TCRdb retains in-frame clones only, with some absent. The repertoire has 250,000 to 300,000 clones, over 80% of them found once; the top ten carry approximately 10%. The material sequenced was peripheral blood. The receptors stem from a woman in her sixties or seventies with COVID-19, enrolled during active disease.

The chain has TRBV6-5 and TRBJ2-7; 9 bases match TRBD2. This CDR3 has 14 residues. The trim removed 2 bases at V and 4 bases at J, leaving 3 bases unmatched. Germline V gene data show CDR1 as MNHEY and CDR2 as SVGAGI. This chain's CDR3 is CASSYRREGYEQYF. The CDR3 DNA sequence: TGTGCCAGCAGTTACAGGCGGGAGGGGTACGAGCAGTACTTC.

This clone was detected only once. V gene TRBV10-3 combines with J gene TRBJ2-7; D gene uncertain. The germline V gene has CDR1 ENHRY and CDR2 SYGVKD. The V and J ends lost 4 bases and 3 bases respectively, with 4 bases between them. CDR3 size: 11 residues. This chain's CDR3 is CAISASYEQYF. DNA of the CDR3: TGTGCCATCAGTGCCAGCTACGAGCAGTACTTC.

The CDR3 DNA reads TGTGCCATCACCTCGCGGGAGGGGCTGTACGTCCATGAGCAGTTCTTC. It is translated as CAITSREGLYVHEQFF. The J gene is TRBJ2-1, the V gene TRBV10-3, with 9 bases fitting TRBD2. The V and J ends lost 7 bases and 8 bases, in that order; junction bases with no gene match: 15. The CDR3 is 16 amino acids. Germline V gene sequence: CDR1 ENHRY, CDR2 SYGVKD.

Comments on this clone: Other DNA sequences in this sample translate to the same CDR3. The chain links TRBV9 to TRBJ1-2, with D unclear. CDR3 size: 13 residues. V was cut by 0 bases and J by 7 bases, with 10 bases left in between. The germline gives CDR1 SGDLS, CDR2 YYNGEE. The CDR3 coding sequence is TGTGCCAGCAGCGTAGGAGGGCGGGGTGGCTACACCTTC. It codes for CASSVGGRGGYTF.

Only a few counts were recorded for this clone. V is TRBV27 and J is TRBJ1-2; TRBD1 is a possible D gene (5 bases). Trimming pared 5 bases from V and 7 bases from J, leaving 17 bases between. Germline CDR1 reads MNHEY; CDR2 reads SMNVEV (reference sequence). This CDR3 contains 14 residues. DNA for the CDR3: TGTGCCAGCAGTCCAATGACAGTTAACCGTGGCTACACCTTC. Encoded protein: CASSPMTVNRGYTF.

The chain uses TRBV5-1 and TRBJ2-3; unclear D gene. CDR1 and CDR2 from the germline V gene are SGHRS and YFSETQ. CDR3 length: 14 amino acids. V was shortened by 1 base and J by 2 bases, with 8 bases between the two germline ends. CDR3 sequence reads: CASSLYQITDTQYF. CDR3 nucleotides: TGCGCCAGCAGCTTGTACCAGATCACAGATACGCAGTATTTT.

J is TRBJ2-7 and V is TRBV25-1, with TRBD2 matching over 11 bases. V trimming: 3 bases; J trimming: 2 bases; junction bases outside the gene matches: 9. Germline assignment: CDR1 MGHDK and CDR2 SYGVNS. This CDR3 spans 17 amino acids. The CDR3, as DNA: TGTGCCAGCAGTGACCACAAGGGACTAGCGGACACCTACGAGCAGTACTTC. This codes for CASSDHKGLADTYEQYF.

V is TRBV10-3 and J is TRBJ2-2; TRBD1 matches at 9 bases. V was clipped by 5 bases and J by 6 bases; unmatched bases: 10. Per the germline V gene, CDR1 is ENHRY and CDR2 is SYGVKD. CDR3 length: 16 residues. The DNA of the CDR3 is TGTGCCATCAGTTACCCCGGGACAGGGAAGGCCGGGGAGCTGTTTTTT. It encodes CAISYPGTGKAGELFF.

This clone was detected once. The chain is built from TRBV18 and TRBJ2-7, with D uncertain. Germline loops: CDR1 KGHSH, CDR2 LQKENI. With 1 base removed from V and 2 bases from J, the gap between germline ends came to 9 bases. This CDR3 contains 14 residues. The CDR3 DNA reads TGTGCCAGCTCACCACAGTACAGTGCCTACGAGCAGTACTTC. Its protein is CASSPQYSAYEQYF.

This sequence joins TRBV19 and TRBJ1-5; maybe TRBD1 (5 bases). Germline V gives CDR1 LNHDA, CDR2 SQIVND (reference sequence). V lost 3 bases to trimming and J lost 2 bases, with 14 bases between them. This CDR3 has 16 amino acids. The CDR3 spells CASSIPGAGRNQPQHF. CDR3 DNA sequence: TGTGCCAGTAGTATTCCTGGGGCCGGACGCAATCAGCCCCAGCATTTT.

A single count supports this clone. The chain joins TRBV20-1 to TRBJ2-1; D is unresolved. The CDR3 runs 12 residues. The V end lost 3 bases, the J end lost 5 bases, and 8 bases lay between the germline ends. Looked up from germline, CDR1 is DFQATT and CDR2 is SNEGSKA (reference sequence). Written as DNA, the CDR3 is TGCAGTGCTAGTGTAGTGAACAATGAGCAGTTCTTC. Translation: CSASVVNNEQFF.

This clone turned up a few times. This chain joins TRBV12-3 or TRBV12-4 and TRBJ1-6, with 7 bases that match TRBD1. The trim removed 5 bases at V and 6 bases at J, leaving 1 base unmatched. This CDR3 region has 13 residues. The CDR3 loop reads CASSGDSNSPLHF. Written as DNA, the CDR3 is TGTGCCAGCAGTGGGGACAGTAATTCACCCCTCCACTTT.

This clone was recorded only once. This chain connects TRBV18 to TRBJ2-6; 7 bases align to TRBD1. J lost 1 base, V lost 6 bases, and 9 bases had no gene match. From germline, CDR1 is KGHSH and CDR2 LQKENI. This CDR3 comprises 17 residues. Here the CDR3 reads CASSSTGTSSGANVLTF. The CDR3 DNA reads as TGTGCCAGCTCGTCGACAGGGACCTCGTCTGGGGCCAACGTCCTGACTTTC.

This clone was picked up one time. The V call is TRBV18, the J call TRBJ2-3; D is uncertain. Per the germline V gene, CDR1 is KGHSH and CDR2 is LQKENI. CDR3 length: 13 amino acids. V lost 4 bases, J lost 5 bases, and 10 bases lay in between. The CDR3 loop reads CASSLNPQDTQYF. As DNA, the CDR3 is TGTGCCAGCTCACTGAATCCACAAGATACGCAGTATTTT.